A selection of T cell receptor beta chains follows, all from one sample in a study of T-cell reconstitution after alpha-beta-depleted transplantation in children. TCRdb re-called the PCR reads through MiXCR, storing one row per CDR3 protein. The table records some 350,000 distinct CDR3 sequences, under 13% of them present only once. This material consisted of PBMCs from the stem cell graft donor, taken from the stem cell graft. The receptor set was obtained from a human donor who donated a stem cell graft to a child with acute lymphoblastic leukemia. CDR3s include the opening cysteine and the closing phenylalanine or tryptophan. Each record gives: clone size, V gene, J gene, D gene, CDR3 protein, CDR3 DNA. A D gene is named only where the DNA matches it firmly. The size entry is marked missing in some rows and otherwise reads once, few, many or a size class.

many	TRBV6-2/TRBV6-3	TRBJ2-4	NA	CASSYPGFRTGDSKNIQYF	TGTGCCAGCAGTTACCCTGGCTTCCGAACAGGCGACTCCAAAAACATTCAGTACTTC
few	TRBV12-3/TRBV12-4	TRBJ2-3	NA	CASSGPGDTQYF	TGTGCCAGCAGCGGGCCCGGCGATACGCAGTATTTT
few	TRBV2	TRBJ2-6	TRBD1	CASSDLGQTVLSGANVLTF	TGTGCCAGCAGTGATTTGGGACAGACCGTTCTCTCTGGGGCCAACGTCCTGACTTTC
many	TRBV4-2	TRBJ1-1	NA	CASSQDEAGMKAFF	TGTGCCAGCAGCCAAGATGAGGCAGGGATGAAAGCTTTCTTT
many	TRBV7-9	TRBJ2-1	NA	CASSLARARDNEQFF	TGTGCCAGCAGCTTAGCCAGGGCCAGAGACAATGAGCAGTTCTTC
NA	TRBV5-1	TRBJ2-1	TRBD2	CASSTSGTSGREAYNEQFF	TGCGCCAGCAGCACCTCCGGGACTAGCGGGAGGGAAGCCTACAATGAGCAGTTCTTC
NA	TRBV7-3	TRBJ2-3	NA	CASSQDFHTQYF	TGTGCCAGCAGCCAGGATTTCCATACGCAGTATTTT
few	TRBV2	TRBJ2-1	NA	CASRGQGEQFF	TGTGCCAGCAGAGGTCAAGGCGAGCAGTTCTTC
NA	TRBV7-9	TRBJ2-7	TRBD2	CASSAETSGYYEQYF	TGTGCCAGCAGCGCAGAGACTAGCGGGTACTACGAGCAGTACTTC
many	TRBV4-1	TRBJ1-1	NA	CASSKSGQANTEAFF	TGCGCCAGCAGCAAATCGGGGCAGGCGAACACTGAAGCTTTCTTT
NA	TRBV7-8	TRBJ1-1	NA	CASMGDPKMNTEAFF	TGTGCCAGCATGGGGGACCCCAAAATGAACACTGAAGCTTTCTTT
few	TRBV4-2	TRBJ2-3	NA	CASSQGVGGMRTDTQYF	TGTGCCAGCAGCCAAGGTGTCGGCGGGATGCGCACAGATACGCAGTATTTT
few	TRBV14	TRBJ2-7	NA	CASSQTARGVGEQYF	TGTGCCAGCAGTCAAACGGCGAGAGGGGTTGGCGAGCAGTACTTC
NA	TRBV11-2	TRBJ2-3	TRBD2	CASSLRPAGGVTSTDTQYF	TGTGCCAGCAGCCTCCGCCCAGCGGGAGGGGTCACTAGCACAGATACGCAGTATTTT
NA	TRBV29-1	TRBJ2-7	NA	CSVIPRDSSYEQYF	TGCAGCGTTATCCCCAGGGATAGCTCCTACGAGCAGTACTTC
few	TRBV20-1	TRBJ2-7	NA	CSAISGMVDEQYF	TGCAGTGCAATTAGTGGTATGGTCGACGAGCAGTACTTC
few	TRBV5-1	TRBJ1-4	NA	CASSFGASRKEKLFF	TGCGCCAGCAGCTTCGGGGCCTCGAGGAAGGAAAAACTGTTTTTT
NA	TRBV5-1	TRBJ2-5	TRBD1	CASSPTDLGQGGETQYF	TGCGCCAGCAGCCCGACGGACTTAGGACAGGGAGGTGAGACCCAGTACTTC
NA	TRBV28	TRBJ2-7	NA	CASRMTALDYEQYF	TGTGCCAGCAGGATGACGGCACTGGACTACGAGCAGTACTTC
medium-sized	TRBV12-3/TRBV12-4	TRBJ2-1	NA	CASSPPYLPYKLPPGHEQFF	TGTGCCAGCAGTCCCCCGTATTTGCCCTACAAACTCCCCCCCGGGCATGAGCAGTTCTTC
few	TRBV4-1	TRBJ2-7	NA	CASSQPRASYEQYF	TGCGCCAGCAGCCAACCCCGTGCGTCCTACGAGCAGTACTTC
NA	TRBV6-1	TRBJ2-1	NA	CASTVTGSYNEQFF	TGTGCCAGCACTGTGACAGGATCCTACAATGAGCAGTTCTTC
few	TRBV4-1	TRBJ2-1	TRBD2	CASSQDPLLLRTSGSDNEQFF	TGCGCCAGCAGCCAAGATCCCCTTCTCCTTAGGACTAGCGGGAGTGATAATGAGCAGTTCTTC
few	TRBV10-3	TRBJ2-3	NA	CAIRPTGAITSTDTQYF	TGTGCCATCAGGCCAACGGGGGCAATAACTAGCACAGATACGCAGTATTTT
few	TRBV27	TRBJ2-2	TRBD2	CASLAGQNTGELFF	TGTGCCAGTCTAGCGGGGCAGAACACCGGGGAGCTGTTTTTT
few	TRBV7-9	TRBJ2-3	NA	CASSFREDTQYF	TGTGCCAGCAGCTTTAGGGAGGATACGCAGTATTTT
NA	TRBV7-8	TRBJ1-2	NA	CASSLPGVNYGYTF	TGTGCCAGCAGCCTACCCGGGGTTAACTATGGCTACACCTTC
many	TRBV7-9	TRBJ2-2	NA	CASSLDQSWTGELFF	TGTGCCAGCAGCTTGGACCAGTCGTGGACCGGGGAGCTGTTTTTT
NA	TRBV27	TRBJ2-7	NA	CASSLGQEGRNEEQYF	TGTGCCAGCAGTTTAGGACAGGAGGGGAGGAATGAGGAGCAGTACTTC
NA	TRBV7-6	TRBJ2-7	TRBD2	CASSPSLARTYEQYF	TGTGCCAGCAGCCCATCACTAGCGAGGACCTACGAGCAGTACTTC
few	TRBV30	TRBJ1-5	NA	CAWSEVNGGNQPQHF	TGTGCCTGGAGTGAGGTTAACGGTGGCAATCAGCCCCAGCATTTT
many	TRBV7-9	TRBJ2-7	NA	CASSLDEQYF	TGTGCCAGCAGCTTAGATGAGCAGTACTTC
NA	TRBV19	TRBJ2-3	TRBD2	CASSSQPAGGPESPDTQYF	TGTGCCAGTAGTAGTCAGCCAGCGGGAGGGCCCGAGTCCCCAGATACGCAGTATTTT
few	TRBV7-9	TRBJ2-7	TRBD2	CASSLSTSGKYEQYF	TGTGCCAGCAGCTTAAGTACTAGCGGGAAGTACGAGCAGTACTTC
many	TRBV20-1	TRBJ2-3	TRBD2	CSASGGGTDTQYF	TGCAGTGCTAGCGGGGGGGGCACAGATACGCAGTATTTT
NA	TRBV7-9	TRBJ2-3	NA	CASSPSLDPSTDTQYF	TGTGCCAGCAGCCCAAGTTTAGATCCTAGCACAGATACGCAGTATTTT
many	TRBV9	TRBJ2-1	TRBD1	CASSGTGGNEQFF	TGTGCCAGCAGCGGAACAGGGGGCAATGAGCAGTTCTTC
many	TRBV5-1	TRBJ2-3	NA	CASRKVLSTDTQYF	TGCGCCAGCAGAAAAGTGCTTAGCACAGATACGCAGTATTTT
many	TRBV20-1	TRBJ1-2	NA	CSARDSSNYGYTF	TGCAGTGCTAGAGACTCCAGCAACTATGGCTACACCTTC